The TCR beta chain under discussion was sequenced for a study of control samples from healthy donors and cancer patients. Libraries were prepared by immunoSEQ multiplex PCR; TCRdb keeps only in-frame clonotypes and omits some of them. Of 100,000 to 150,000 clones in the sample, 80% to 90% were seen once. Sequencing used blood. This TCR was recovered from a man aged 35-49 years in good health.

The CDR3 spells CASSILEKQYF. The CDR3 bases are TGTGCCAGCAGCATCCTAGAGAAGCAGTACTTC. V usage is TRBV7-6 and J usage is TRBJ2-5; D gene unclear. V lost 5 bases and J 11 bases, leaving 12 bases between the germline ends. The CDR3 runs to 11 residues. Germline CDR1 is SGHVS and CDR2 is FNYEAQ.